This TCR beta chain derives from a study of cytomegalovirus exposure and HLA in healthy donors. The PCR used 60 Vbeta and 13 Jbeta primers. Some clones are missing from TCRdb's copy, which holds only in-frame ones; the method was immunoSEQ multiplex PCR. Of over 130,000 clones listed, 78% are singletons. This TCR came from a woman aged 40 to 55 in good health and CMV-seropositive. Material for sequencing was PBMCs.

CDR3 region: CASSSKTVFGGETQYF. The CDR3 DNA is TGTGCCAGCAGCTCAAAAACCGTCTTCGGAGGTGAGACCCAGTACTTC. This chain links TRBV7-9 with TRBJ2-5; maybe TRBD2 (5 bases). This CDR3 has 16 amino acids. V was trimmed by 4 bases and J by 5 bases, leaving 20 bases between them. Per germline, CDR1 SEHNR and CDR2 FQNEAQ (reference sequence). Variable domain in full (rest from reference TRBV7-9 and TRBJ2-5): DTGVSQNPRHKITKRGQNVTFRCDPISEHNRLYWYRQTLGQGPEFLTYFQNEAQLEKSRLLSDRFSAERPKGSFSTLEIQRTEQGDSAMYLCASSSKTVFGGETQYFGPGTRLLVL.